Presented here are 29 T cell receptor beta chains from one specimen sequenced in a study of blood T cell repertoires in COVID-19. The assay was immunoSEQ multiplex PCR, and TCRdb's table has in-frame clones only and misses some. The data hold 350,000 to 400,000 clones, with approximately 90% observed a single time. Sequences were obtained from PBMCs or T cells enriched from blood (not recorded which). The receptors were sampled from a woman aged 40 to 49 who had been exposed to COVID-19.

V usage is TRBV5-4 and J usage is TRBJ2-7, with TRBD1 matching over 8 bases. The length of the CDR3 is 15 residues. CDR1 SGHNT and CDR2 YYREEE come from the germline V gene (reference sequence). V was pared by 4 bases and J by 1 base, with 7 bases of the junction left unmatched. The CDR3 DNA is TGTGCCAGCAGCACGGGACAGGAGGTATCCTACGAGCAGTACTTC. This sequence encodes CASSTGQEVSYEQYF.

The chain is built from TRBV9 and TRBJ1-3; 7 positions match TRBD1. The V and J ends lost 3 bases and 0 bases, in that order; junction bases with no gene match: 9. There are 17 residues in the CDR3. Per germline, CDR1 SGDLS and CDR2 YYNGEE. Here the CDR3 DNA reads TGTGCCAGCAGCGAACTCGACAGGGCGCTCTCTGGAAACACCATATATTTT. It codes for CASSELDRALSGNTIYF. Combining the CDR3 with reference TRBV9 and TRBJ1-3 gives the whole variable domain DSGVTQTPKHLITATGQRVTLRCSPRSGDLSVYWYQQSLDQGLQFLIQYYNGEERAKGNILERFSAQQFPDLHSELNLSSLELGDSALYFCASSELDRALSGNTIYFGEGSWLTVV.

The chain recombines TRBV5-5 with TRBJ1-4; D is perhaps TRBD1 (5 bases). CDR3 size: 17 residues. V dropped 4 bases and J dropped 0 bases, with 16 bases sitting between them. The germline gives CDR1 SGHKS, CDR2 YYEKEE (reference sequence). The CDR3 sequence is CASSQGPRAPTNEKLFF. For the CDR3, the DNA is TGTGCCAGCAGCCAGGGCCCTAGGGCCCCAACTAATGAAAAACTGTTTTTT. The variable domain in full, with the rest retrieved from reference TRBV5-5 and TRBJ1-4, is DAGVTQSPTHLIKTRGQQVTLRCSPISGHKSVSWYQQVLGQGPQFIFQYYEKEERGRGNFPDRFSARQFPNYSSELNVNALLLGDSALYLCASSQGPRAPTNEKLFFGSGTQLSVL.

The chain employs TRBV10-3 and TRBJ1-5, with a possible D match to TRBD1 (5 bases). The CDR3 is 15 amino acids. Per the germline V gene, CDR1 is ENHRY and CDR2 is SYGVKD. The V end lost 1 base, the J end lost 3 bases, and 10 bases lay between the germline ends. The CDR3 nucleotides read TGTGCCATCAGTGAGTGGGGCAGGGCCAATCAGCCCCAGCATTTT. Translating it yields CAISEWGRANQPQHF.

This rearrangement joins TRBV7-2 to TRBJ1-5; D possibly corresponds to TRBD1 (5 bases). V was clipped by 1 base and J by 6 bases, with 10 bases between them. Germline values: CDR1 SGHTA, CDR2 FQGNSA. CDR3 size: 14 residues. CDR3 nucleotides: TGTGCCAGCAGCTTAGTTCCAGGGCTTCAGCCCCAGCATTTT. Translated: CASSLVPGLQPQHF.

V gene TRBV5-1 combines with J gene TRBJ1-6; the match to TRBD1 covers 8 bases. Germline V gives CDR1 SGHRS, CDR2 YFSETQ. The CDR3 spans 15 residues. V lost 0 bases to trimming and J lost 9 bases; unmatched junction nucleotides: 5. The CDR3 is CASSLDRTGSSPLHF. Written as DNA, the CDR3 is TGCGCCAGCAGCTTGGACCGGACAGGGAGTTCACCCCTCCACTTT.

The chain recombines TRBV6-5 with TRBJ1-2, with no clear D. There are 13 residues in the CDR3. CDR1 MNHEY and CDR2 SVGAGI come from the germline V gene. Trimming took off 4 bases at V and 6 bases at J, with 12 bases between the two ends. CDR3 residues: CASSWRASNGYTF. For the CDR3, the DNA is TGTGCCAGCAGTTGGCGAGCTAGTAATGGCTACACCTTC.

This chain uses TRBV29-1 with TRBJ2-5; weak D call: TRBD2 (5 bases). The CDR3 has 13 amino acids. The ends were cut back, 4 bases at V and 4 bases at J, with 13 bases in the middle. CDR1 and CDR2 (germline): SQVTM, ANQGSEA. The CDR3 region is CSVVGGSAETQYF. The CDR3 region has the DNA TGCAGCGTTGTCGGCGGGTCCGCAGAGACCCAGTACTTC.

The chain carries TRBV6-5 and TRBJ2-1; 11 nucleotides line up with TRBD2. V gave up 8 bases and J gave up 5 bases; unmatched junction bases: 5. This CDR3 spans 14 amino acids. Germline values: CDR1 MNHEY, CDR2 SVGAGI. The CDR3 sequence: CASLAGGRNNEQFF. DNA of the CDR3: TGTGCCAGCTTAGCGGGAGGGAGGAACAATGAGCAGTTCTTC.

The sample holds one count of this clone. The chain couples TRBV19 to TRBJ2-2; D is possibly TRBD1 (6 bases). V was trimmed by 0 bases and J by 4 bases, leaving 18 bases between them. CDR3 length: 18 amino acids. CDR1 and CDR2 (germline): LNHDA, SQIVND (reference sequence). The CDR3 region is CASSIDEAQGDGTGELFF. In DNA form, the CDR3 reads TGTGCCAGTAGTATAGATGAGGCACAGGGAGATGGCACCGGGGAGCTGTTTTTT.

The J gene is TRBJ1-4, the V gene TRBV3-1 (or the pseudogene TRBV3-2), with 11 bases lining up with TRBD1. Germline V lookup: CDR1 LGHDT, CDR2 YNNKEL (reference sequence). The CDR3 length is 15 residues. Trimming removed 5 bases from V and 8 bases from J; junction bases left unmatched: 7. Here the CDR3 DNA reads TGTGCCAGCAGCTCCGCGGGACAGGGGGGAGAAAAACTGTTTTTT. Translation gives CASSSAGQGGEKLFF.

The chain uses TRBV7-2 and TRBJ1-5; perhaps TRBD1 as D (5 bases). The CDR3 has 15 residues. Germline CDR1 and CDR2: SGHTA and FQGNSA. Trimming took 5 bases from V and 2 from J, leaving 13 bases between them. In DNA form, the CDR3 reads TGTGCCAGCAGCCCACAGGTTGGAGGCAATCAGCCCCAGCATTTT. As protein: CASSPQVGGNQPQHF. Full variable domain (outside the CDR3, taken from reference TRBV7-2 and TRBJ1-5): GAGVSQSPSNKVTEKGKDVELRCDPISGHTALYWYRQSLGQGLEFLIYFQGNSAPDKSGLPSDRFSAERTGGSVSTLTIQRTQQEDSAVYLCASSPQVGGNQPQHFGDGTRLSIL.

This clone came up once. V and J are TRBV30 and TRBJ1-6; D possibly corresponds to TRBD1 (6 bases). This CDR3 region has 15 residues. Per germline, CDR1 GTSNPN and CDR2 SVGIG (reference sequence). V was shortened by 5 bases and J by 0 bases, with 11 bases between the two germline ends. CDR3 DNA: TGTGCCTGGGGAACAGGGAGCTCCTATAATTCACCCCTCCACTTT. Its protein product is CAWGTGSSYNSPLHF.

The rearrangement uses TRBV24-1 and TRBJ1-1; maybe TRBD1 (6 bases). Germline assignment: CDR1 KGHDR and CDR2 SFDVKD. The CDR3 has 12 amino acids. V gave up 1 base and J gave up 8 bases, with 7 bases separating them. DNA for the CDR3: TGTGCCACCAGTGATTTAACAGGGGAAGCTTTCTTT. Its protein is CATSDLTGEAFF.

The CDR3 sequence is CAWSVNTYQPQHF. CDR3 sequence (DNA): TGTGCCTGGAGTGTAAATACTTATCAGCCCCAGCATTTT. The gene calls are TRBV30 and TRBJ1-5; D call uncertain. The CDR3 length is 13 residues. Per the germline V gene, CDR1 is GTSNPN and CDR2 is SVGIG (reference sequence). Trimming left V 0 bases short and J 5 bases short, with 8 bases between.

In this sample, this clone turned up a few times. This chain links TRBV21-1 with TRBJ2-7; TRBD1 is the table's D call and was not checked against the DNA. TRBV21-1 is recorded as a pseudogene. The CDR3 has 17 residues. CDR3 in amino acids: CASSKRVGTGVGDEQYF. The CDR3 DNA follows: TGTGCCAGCAGCAAACGAGTTGGGACAGGGGTAGGGGACGAGCAGTACTTC.

The chain uses TRBV18 and TRBJ2-1; TRBD2 agrees at 8 bases. This CDR3 has 16 amino acids. The V and J ends lost 4 bases and 0 bases, in that order; junction bases with no gene match: 5. CDR1 is KGHSH and CDR2 is LQKENI in the germline V gene. The CDR3 reads CASSHKLAASYNEQFF. The CDR3 DNA reads TGTGCCAGCTCACATAAACTAGCGGCCTCCTACAATGAGCAGTTCTTC.

The V gene is TRBV4-2, the J gene TRBJ1-6; no clear D gene. Per germline, CDR1 LGHNA and CDR2 YNFKEQ. V was cut by 0 bases and J by 10 bases, with 7 bases left in between. The CDR3 is 13 amino acids. The CDR3 loop reads CASSQDLQSPLHF. CDR3 nucleotide sequence: TGTGCCAGCAGCCAAGATCTTCAGTCACCCCTCCACTTT.

The chain is built from TRBV7-3 and TRBJ1-1; D gene ambiguous. The length of the CDR3 is 14 residues. The V gene's germline CDR1 is SGHTA and CDR2 FQGTGA. V lost 5 bases and J 5 bases, leaving 15 bases between the germline ends. DNA for the CDR3: TGTGCCAGCAGCCTCACTCTAGACCGAACTGAAGCTTTCTTT. Its translation: CASSLTLDRTEAFF.

This chain connects TRBV6-5 to TRBJ2-3; D is possibly TRBD2 (7 bases). Trimming cost V 6 bases and J 2 bases, with 15 bases left between them. The CDR3 is 15 residues long. Germline values: CDR1 MNHEY, CDR2 SVGAGI. In DNA form, the CDR3 reads TGTGCCAGCAGCCTCCTAGGGGGGGCCACAGATACGCAGTATTTT. It translates to CASSLLGGATDTQYF.

V and J are TRBV29-1 and TRBJ2-1, with a tentative D call TRBD2 (7 bases). The CDR3 contains 16 residues. Germline V lookup: CDR1 SQVTM, CDR2 ANQGSEA. V lost 1 base and J 2 bases, leaving 15 bases between the germline ends. The CDR3 DNA reads TGCAGCGTTGAAGGGGGGGCGGGAGAGGCCTACAATGAGCAGTTCTTC. This sequence encodes CSVEGGAGEAYNEQFF.

The chain joins TRBV5-4 to TRBJ2-1; TRBD2 agrees at 8 bases. The J segment lost 5 bases and the V segment lost 4 bases, leaving 8 bases of the junction unmatched. The CDR3 covers 15 residues. CDR1 and CDR2 (germline): SGHNT, YYREEE (reference sequence). CDR3 coding DNA: TGTGCCAGCAGCCGTTACGGGGGGGCCAACAATGAGCAGTTCTTC. Its protein product is CASSRYGGANNEQFF.

The CDR3 nucleotides read TGTGCCAGCAGCCTTATGGGAGACTATGGCTACACCTTC. Translated, it gives CASSLMGDYGYTF. V gene TRBV3-1 (or the pseudogene TRBV3-2) combines with J gene TRBJ1-2, with unresolved D. The V gene lost 4 bases and the J gene lost 3 bases, with 9 bases spanning the gap. CDR3 length: 13 amino acids. The V gene's germline CDR1 is LGHDT and CDR2 YNNKEL (reference sequence).

V is TRBV5-1 and J is TRBJ1-3; D uncertain. The CDR3 contains 14 residues. V lost 1 base, J lost 0 bases, and 5 bases lay in between. Germline values: CDR1 SGHRS, CDR2 YFSETQ. CDR3 nucleotide sequence: TGCGCCAGCAGCTTGAGGAGCTCTGGAAACACCATATATTTT. This gives the protein CASSLRSSGNTIYF.

V usage is TRBV12-3 or TRBV12-4 and J usage is TRBJ1-2; D gene uncertain. The CDR3 contains 12 residues. V gave up 2 bases and J gave up 3 bases, with 4 bases separating them. The CDR3 bases are TGTGCCAGCAGTTTATTCGACTATGGCTACACCTTC. This gives the protein CASSLFDYGYTF.

A remark on this clone: Different DNA sequences within this sample yield the same CDR3. This chain uses TRBV11-2 with TRBJ1-5; unclear D gene. From germline, CDR1 is SGHAT and CDR2 FQNNGV. Trimming removed 2 bases at V and 7 bases at J, with 9 bases between. This CDR3 comprises 13 residues. The CDR3 loop is CASSLFGNQPQHF. The CDR3 nucleotides read TGTGCCAGCAGCTTATTCGGGAACCAGCCCCAGCATTTT.

The chain has TRBV7-2 and TRBJ2-7; 10 bases align to TRBD2. Per germline, CDR1 SGHTA and CDR2 FQGNSA. The CDR3 length is 16 residues. J gave up 5 bases and V 5 bases, and 12 bases lay outside the gene matches. The CDR3 loop is CASSRFTSGTRNEQYF. CDR3 DNA: TGTGCCAGCAGCCGCTTTACTAGCGGGACACGGAACGAGCAGTACTTC.

The V call is TRBV2, the J call TRBJ2-1; D perhaps matches TRBD2 (6 bases). The CDR3 sequence is 13 residues long. CDR1 is SNHLY, CDR2 FYNNEI, per germline. Between the trimmed V and J ends, which lost 8 bases and 10 bases, there was a span of 18 bases. This CDR3 is CASGRDRAGEQFF. The CDR3 DNA follows: TGTGCCAGCGGCAGGGACCGGGCGGGGGAGCAGTTCTTC.

V and J are TRBV28 and TRBJ2-1, with 7 bases lining up with TRBD1. The CDR3 has 14 amino acids. From germline, CDR1 is MDHEN and CDR2 SYDVKM. The junction had 5 bases not matched to a gene; V was cut back by 4 bases and J by 5 bases. CDR3 loop: CASSSTGWDNEQFF. The CDR3 DNA reads as TGTGCCAGCAGTTCGACAGGGTGGGACAATGAGCAGTTCTTC.